The 6 T cell receptor beta chains below come from one sample, sequenced in a study of Tregs in tolerant kidney transplant recipients. Only in-frame clones appear in the TCRdb table, and some are missing; sequencing was by immunoSEQ multiplex PCR. This table holds more than 1,500 clones, around 75% found once. Antigens for these TCRs are unknown. Sequencing used CD8+ T cells from blood cultured with allogeneic cells. Receptors were obtained from a human donor in good health.

The chain links TRBV18 to TRBJ2-3; 8 bases match TRBD2. Germline V gene lookup returns CDR1 KGHSH and CDR2 LQKENI. This CDR3 has 15 residues. V shed 6 bases, J shed 2 bases, and the junction held 7 bases outside the gene matches. The CDR3 DNA reads as TGTGCCAGCTCCCTCCGGGGGGGCAACACAGATACGCAGTATTTT. It translates to CASSLRGGNTDTQYF.

This CDR3 is CASSDSKRLGSETQYF. The CDR3, as DNA: TGTGCCAGCAGTGACTCGAAAAGGCTTGGGTCAGAGACCCAGTACTTC. The chain couples TRBV6-4 to TRBJ2-5; no clear D gene. The CDR3 is 16 residues long. Looked up from germline, CDR1 is MRHNA and CDR2 is SNTAGT. The V gene lost 0 bases and the J gene lost 4 bases, with 15 bases spanning the gap.

The sample holds one count of this clone. The same CDR3 arises from other DNA sequences in this sample as well. V and J are TRBV27 and TRBJ2-5; 8 positions match TRBD1. Germline V gene lookup returns CDR1 MNHEY and CDR2 SMNVEV (reference sequence). This CDR3 spans 14 amino acids. J gave up 0 bases and V 11 bases, and 8 bases lay outside the gene matches. CDR3 bases: TGTGCCTCCAACAGGGGGAGTTACCAAGAGACCCAGTACTTC. Amino acid sequence: CASNRGSYQETQYF.

The chain employs TRBV27 and TRBJ2-7, with 7 bases fitting TRBD1. In germline, CDR1 is MNHEY, CDR2 SMNVEV (reference sequence). The CDR3 has 14 residues. Trimming removed 3 bases from V and 3 bases from J; junction bases left unmatched: 5. The CDR3 spells CASSFGTGVYEQYF. The DNA of the CDR3 is TGTGCCAGCAGTTTTGGAACAGGGGTCTACGAGCAGTACTTC.

The gene calls are TRBV27 and TRBJ2-7; D assignment may be TRBD1 or TRBD2 (5 bases each). V lost 2 bases and J 6 bases, leaving 11 bases between the germline ends. The CDR3 runs to 13 residues. From germline, CDR1 is MNHEY and CDR2 SMNVEV (reference sequence). The CDR3 nucleotides are TGTGCCAGCAGTTTAGGCGAGGGGTTCGAGCAGTACTTC. Encoded protein: CASSLGEGFEQYF.

The chain employs TRBV2 and TRBJ1-5; D gene unclear. Germline CDR1 SNHLY, CDR2 FYNNEI. This CDR3 is built from 14 residues. V dropped 2 bases and J dropped 5 bases, with 10 bases sitting between them. CDR3 amino acids: CASSEIRADQPQHF. As DNA, the CDR3 is TGTGCCAGCAGTGAAATAAGGGCGGATCAGCCCCAGCATTTT.